This T cell receptor (beta chain) emerged from a study of control samples from healthy donors and cancer patients. Sequencing used immunoSEQ multiplex PCR; TCRdb keeps in-frame clones, though not all of them. The sample yields over 100,000 clones, 80% to 95% seen once. Germline CDR1 and CDR2: SGHRS and YFSETQ. V gave up 3 bases and J gave up 5 bases, with 11 bases separating them. The CDR3 has 13 residues. Source material: blood. V usage is TRBV5-1 and J usage is TRBJ2-5; weak D call: TRBD1 (6 bases). The sequence was collected from a man aged 40-50 years in good health. The CDR3 bases are TGCGCCAGCAGCTCACAGGGTTGGGAGACCCAGTACTTC. Its protein is CASSSQGWETQYF. Combining the CDR3 with reference TRBV5-1 and TRBJ2-5 gives the whole variable domain KAGVTQTPRYLIKTRGQQVTLSCSPISGHRSVSWYQQTPGQGLQFLFEYFSETQRNKGNFPGRFSGRQFSNSRSEMNVSTLELGDSALYLCASSSQGWETQYFGPGTRLLVL.